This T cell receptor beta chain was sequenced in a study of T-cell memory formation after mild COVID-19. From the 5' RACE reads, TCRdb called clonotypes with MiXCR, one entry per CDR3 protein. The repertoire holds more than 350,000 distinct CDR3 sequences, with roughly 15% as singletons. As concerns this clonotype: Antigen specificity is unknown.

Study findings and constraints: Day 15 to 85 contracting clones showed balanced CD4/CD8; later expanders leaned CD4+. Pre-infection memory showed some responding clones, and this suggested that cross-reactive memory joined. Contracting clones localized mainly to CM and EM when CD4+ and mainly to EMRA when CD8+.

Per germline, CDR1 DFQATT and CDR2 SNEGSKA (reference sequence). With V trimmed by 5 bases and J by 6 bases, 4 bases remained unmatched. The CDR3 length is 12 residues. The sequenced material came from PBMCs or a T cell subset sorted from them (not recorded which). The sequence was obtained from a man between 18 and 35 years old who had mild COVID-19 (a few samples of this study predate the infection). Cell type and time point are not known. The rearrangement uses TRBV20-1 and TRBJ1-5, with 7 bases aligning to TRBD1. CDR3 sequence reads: CSAAQGPQPQHF. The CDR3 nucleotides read TGCAGTGCTGCACAGGGGCCTCAGCCCCAGCATTTT.